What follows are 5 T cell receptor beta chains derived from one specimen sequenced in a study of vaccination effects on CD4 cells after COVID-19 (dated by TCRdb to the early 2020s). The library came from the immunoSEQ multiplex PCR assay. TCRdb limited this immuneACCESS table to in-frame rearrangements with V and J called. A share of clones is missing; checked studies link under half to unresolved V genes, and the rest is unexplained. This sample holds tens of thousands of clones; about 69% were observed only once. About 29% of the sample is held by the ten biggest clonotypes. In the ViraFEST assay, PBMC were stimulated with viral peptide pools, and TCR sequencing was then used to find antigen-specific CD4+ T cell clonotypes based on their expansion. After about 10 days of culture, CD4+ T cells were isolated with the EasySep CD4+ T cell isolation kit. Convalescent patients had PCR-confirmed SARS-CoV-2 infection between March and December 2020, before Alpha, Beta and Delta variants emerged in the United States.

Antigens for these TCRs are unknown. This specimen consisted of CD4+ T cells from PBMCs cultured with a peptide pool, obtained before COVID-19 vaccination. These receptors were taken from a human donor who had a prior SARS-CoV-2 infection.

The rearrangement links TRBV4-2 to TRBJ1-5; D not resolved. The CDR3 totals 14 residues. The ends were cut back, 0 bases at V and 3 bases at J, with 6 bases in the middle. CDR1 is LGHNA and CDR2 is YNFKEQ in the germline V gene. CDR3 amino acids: CASSQDGINQPQHF. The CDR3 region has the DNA TGTGCCAGCAGCCAAGACGGTATCAATCAGCCCCAGCATTTT.

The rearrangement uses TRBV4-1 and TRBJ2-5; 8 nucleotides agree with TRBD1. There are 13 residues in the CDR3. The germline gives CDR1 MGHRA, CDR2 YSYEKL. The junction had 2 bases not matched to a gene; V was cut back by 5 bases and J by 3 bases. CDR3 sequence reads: CASSEQGEETQYF. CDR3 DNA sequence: TGCGCCAGCAGCGAACAGGGGGAAGAGACCCAGTACTTC.

The CDR3 DNA follows: TGTGCCAGCAGCTTAAATAAGGTCGGGGAGCTGTTTTTT. Translating gives CASSLNKVGELFF. The rearrangement uses TRBV7-3 and TRBJ2-2; no clear D gene. The CDR3 length is 13 residues. Germline assignment: CDR1 SGHTA and CDR2 FQGTGA. The ends were cut back, 1 base at V and 7 bases at J, with 7 bases in the middle.

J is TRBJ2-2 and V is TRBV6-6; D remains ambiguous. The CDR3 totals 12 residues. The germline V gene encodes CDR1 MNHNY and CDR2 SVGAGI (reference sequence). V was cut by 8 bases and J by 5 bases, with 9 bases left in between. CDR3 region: CASFGGTGELFF. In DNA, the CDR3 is TGTGCCAGCTTCGGTGGAACCGGGGAGCTGTTTTTT.

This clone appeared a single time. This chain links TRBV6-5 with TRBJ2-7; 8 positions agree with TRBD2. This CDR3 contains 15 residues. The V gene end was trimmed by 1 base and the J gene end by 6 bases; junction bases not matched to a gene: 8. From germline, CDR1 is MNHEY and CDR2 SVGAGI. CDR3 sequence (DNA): TGTGCCAGCAGTTACTTTCGGGAGGGGCGCGGCGAGCAGTACTTC. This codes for CASSYFREGRGEQYF.